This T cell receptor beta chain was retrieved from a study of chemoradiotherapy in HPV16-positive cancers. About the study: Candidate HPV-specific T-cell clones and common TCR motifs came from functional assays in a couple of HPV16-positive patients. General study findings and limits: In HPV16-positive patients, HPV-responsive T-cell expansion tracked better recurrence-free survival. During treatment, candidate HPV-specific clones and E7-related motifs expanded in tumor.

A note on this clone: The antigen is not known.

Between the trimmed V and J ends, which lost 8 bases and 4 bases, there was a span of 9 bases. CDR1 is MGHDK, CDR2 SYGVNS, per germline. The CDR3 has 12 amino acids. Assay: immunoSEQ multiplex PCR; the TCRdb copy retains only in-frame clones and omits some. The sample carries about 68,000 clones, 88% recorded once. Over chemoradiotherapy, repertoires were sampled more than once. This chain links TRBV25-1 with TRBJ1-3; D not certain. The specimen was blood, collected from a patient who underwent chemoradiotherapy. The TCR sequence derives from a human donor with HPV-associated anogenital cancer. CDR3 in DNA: TGTGCCAGCCGGACCGAAGGAAACACCATATATTTT. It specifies CASRTEGNTIYF. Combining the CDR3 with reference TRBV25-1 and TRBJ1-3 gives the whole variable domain EADIYQTPRYLVIGTGKKITLECSQTMGHDKMYWYQQDPGMELHLIHYSYGVNSTEKGDLSSESTVSRIRTEHFPLTLESARPSHTSQYLCASRTEGNTIYFGEGSWLTVV.